Sequencing of this T cell receptor beta chain was carried out in a study of monozygotic twins with inflammatory bowel disease. TCRalpha and TCRbeta cDNA went through nested PCRs of roughly 17 and 9 cycles, two in total. Following a re-call of the 5' RACE reads, TCRdb has one entry per CDR3 protein and lacks DNA. In all, the sample yields nearly 450,000 distinct CDR3 sequences. Blood was collected, approximately 2.5 ml per donor. Germline CDR1 is SGHRS and CDR2 is YFSETQ. This CDR3 is built from 14 residues. This TCR derives from a human donor with ulcerative colitis or Crohn's disease, or a healthy co-twin of an affected twin (not recorded which). The material sequenced was blood. The chain uses TRBV5-1 and TRBJ2-1; the D gene TCRdb calls, TRBD1, cannot be checked with no DNA. The CDR3 sequence: CASGDRAIEDEQFF.